This T cell receptor (beta chain) derives from a study of shared clonotypes between healthy human individuals. The ends were cut back, 4 bases at V and 6 bases at J, with 12 bases in the middle. The CDR3 contains 13 residues. CDR1 is LNHDA and CDR2 is SQIVND in the germline V gene (reference sequence). Each sorted subset replicate got 200 ng genomic DNA, roughly 33,000 genomes. Authors' processing steps: Junction-only sequences produced by ImmunoSEQ had no quality scores, so filtering differed. Assay used: immunoSEQ multiplex PCR; TCRdb lists only in-frame clones, some missing. V, J and clone size derive from that table, while D and trimming were established from the DNA sequence. The sample contains about 1.4 million clones, around 97% of which appear only once.

The V and J genes are TRBV19 and TRBJ1-1; D not certain. Sequencing was performed on naive CD4+ T cells sorted from blood. Documented subset: CD45RA+ positively selected. The TCR comes from a man aged 25 to 40 in good health. This CDR3 reads CASSTGPWAEAFF. The CDR3 coding sequence is TGTGCCAGTAGTACCGGACCGTGGGCTGAAGCTTTCTTT.